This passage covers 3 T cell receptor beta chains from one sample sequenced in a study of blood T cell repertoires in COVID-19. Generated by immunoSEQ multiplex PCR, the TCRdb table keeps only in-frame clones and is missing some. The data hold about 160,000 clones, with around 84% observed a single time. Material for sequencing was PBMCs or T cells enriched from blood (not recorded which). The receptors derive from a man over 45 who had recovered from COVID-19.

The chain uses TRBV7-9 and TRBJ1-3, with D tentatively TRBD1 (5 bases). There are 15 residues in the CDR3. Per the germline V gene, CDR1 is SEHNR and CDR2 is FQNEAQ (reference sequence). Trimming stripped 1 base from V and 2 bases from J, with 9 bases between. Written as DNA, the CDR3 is TGTGCCAGCAGCTTAGGGGGCAGGACTGGAAACACCATATATTTT. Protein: CASSLGGRTGNTIYF.

The CDR3 loop reads CASSPPGLAYNEQFF. The CDR3, as DNA: TGTGCCAGCTCACCCCCGGGACTAGCATACAATGAGCAGTTCTTC. The rearrangement links TRBV18 to TRBJ2-1; 9 bases align to TRBD2. J gave up 4 bases and V 3 bases, and 4 bases lay outside the gene matches. Germline V gene lookup returns CDR1 KGHSH and CDR2 LQKENI. This CDR3 is 15 amino acids long.

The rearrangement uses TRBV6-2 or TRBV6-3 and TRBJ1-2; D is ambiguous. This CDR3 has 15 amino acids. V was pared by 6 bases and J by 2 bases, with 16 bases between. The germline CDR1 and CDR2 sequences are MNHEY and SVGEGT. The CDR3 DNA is TGTGCCAGCAGCCCCTACTCGACTGGGAACTATGGCTACACCTTC. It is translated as CASSPYSTGNYGYTF.